Shown below are 21 T cell receptor beta chains from a single sample sequenced in a study of human T cells and chemical hapten exposure (dated by TCRdb to the early 2020s). This sample's time point label indicates: patch test 1, 2 weeks after DPC sensitization. Taken with the paper, the label for treatment or condition translates to: therapeutic diphenylcyclopropenone sensitization with weekly scalp DPC. The library was prepared using RACE. Sequenced on a NextSeq 500. TCRdb took the public reads, trimmed them with fastp at Q25, ran MiXCR for clone calling and kept in-frame beta chains. Duplicate CDR3 protein sequences are folded into a single record with the most common DNA and genes. In this sample the table shows around 300,000 distinct CDR3 sequences, around 7% of which occur a single time. The ten largest account for more than 7% of the sample. Sequencing was performed on whole blood, taken in connection with sensitization to the hapten diphenylcyclopropenone (DPC). The origin of the receptors is a woman aged 18-30 years with alopecia areata. Some clones in this sample may be carry-over from other donors' samples.

This clonotype has at least ten counts. The rearrangement links TRBV3-1 to TRBJ2-7; D remains ambiguous. V lost 4 bases and J 3 bases, leaving 13 bases between the germline ends. Germline V gives CDR1 LGHDT, CDR2 YNNKEL (reference sequence). This CDR3 has 14 amino acids. The CDR3 loop is CASSPEFGSYEQYF. In DNA, the CDR3 is TGTGCCAGCAGCCCAGAATTCGGAAGCTACGAGCAGTACTTC.

V gene TRBV4-1 combines with J gene TRBJ2-2, with 12 bases aligning to TRBD1. This CDR3 is 20 amino acids long. With 4 bases clipped from V and 5 bases from J, the junction kept 17 bases outside the gene matches. Germline assignment: CDR1 MGHRA and CDR2 YSYEKL. The CDR3 reads CASSLVGTGGPWGRTGELFF. CDR3 nucleotides: TGCGCCAGCAGCCTCGTGGGGACAGGGGGCCCGTGGGGCAGAACCGGGGAGCTGTTTTTT.

In this sample, this clonotype turned up many times. The J gene is TRBJ2-2, the V gene TRBV6-4; D is undetermined. The V end lost 3 bases, the J end lost 5 bases, and 7 bases lay between the germline ends. Germline lookup yields CDR1 MRHNA and CDR2 SNTAGT. The CDR3 loop spans 13 amino acids. The CDR3 nucleotides read TGTGCCAGCAGTGAGCATGGGACCGGGGAGCTGTTTTTT. Its translation is CASSEHGTGELFF.

In this sample, this clonotype turned up many times. The V gene is TRBV20-1, the J gene TRBJ1-2, with D perhaps matching TRBD1 (5 bases). This CDR3 is 13 amino acids long. Germline V gene data show CDR1 as DFQATT and CDR2 as SNEGSKA (reference sequence). Trimming shortened V by 1 base and J by 0 bases, and 6 bases separated the two germline ends. CDR3 nucleotides: TGCAGTGCTAGAGGCAGGGCTAACTATGGCTACACCTTC. This gives the protein CSARGRANYGYTF.

This clonotype came up many times. The genes are TRBV7-2 and TRBJ2-1; D ambiguous. The germline gives CDR1 SGHTA, CDR2 FQGNSA. CDR3 length: 13 amino acids. Trimming left V 1 base short and J 8 bases short, with 9 bases between. CDR3 protein: CASSLVGVDEQFF. CDR3 nucleotide sequence: TGTGCCAGCAGCTTAGTTGGGGTCGATGAGCAGTTCTTC.

This clonotype turned up a few times. This rearrangement joins TRBV20-1 to TRBJ2-3; 7 bases map to TRBD1. The CDR3 covers 14 residues. Trimming removed 6 bases from V and 0 bases from J; junction bases left unmatched: 6. Germline CDR1 DFQATT, CDR2 SNEGSKA (reference sequence). The CDR3 sequence is CSAPDRRSTDTQYF. CDR3 DNA: TGCAGTGCACCGGACAGGCGAAGCACAGATACGCAGTATTTT.

In its sample, this clonotype was seen a few times. J is TRBJ1-2 and V is TRBV12-3 or TRBV12-4; weak D call: TRBD1 (6 bases). The V and J ends lost 5 bases and 3 bases respectively, with 16 bases between them. CDR3 size: 15 residues. CDR3 residues: CASSLPTGNDYGYTF. CDR3 sequence (DNA): TGTGCCAGCAGTCTTCCCACAGGGAACGACTATGGCTACACCTTC.

This clonotype was seen many times. This chain connects TRBV2 to TRBJ2-3, with D perhaps TRBD1 (5 bases). CDR3 length equals 14 residues. The V gene's germline CDR1 is SNHLY and CDR2 FYNNEI. V was trimmed by 7 bases and J by 2 bases, leaving 13 bases between them. The CDR3 reads CASKKGQDTDTQYF. CDR3 DNA: TGTGCCAGCAAAAAGGGGCAAGACACAGATACGCAGTATTTT.

This rearrangement joins TRBV5-1 to TRBJ2-3; D is undetermined. Trimming removed 0 bases from V and 0 bases from J, with 11 bases in between. This CDR3 spans 16 amino acids. The germline gives CDR1 SGHRS, CDR2 YFSETQ. This chain's CDR3 is CASSLEARPSTDTQYF. The DNA of the CDR3 is TGCGCCAGCAGCTTGGAGGCCAGACCGAGCACAGATACGCAGTATTTT.

Note on this clonotype: Relative to the germline gene, one junction end is altered; a read error may explain this. The chain joins TRBV7-2 to TRBJ2-5, with D hard to call. The CDR3 sequence is 13 residues long. CDR1 is SGHTA and CDR2 is FQGNSA in the germline V gene. The CDR3 protein is CASSLEYQEIQYF. The CDR3 coding sequence is TGTGCCAGCAGCTTGGAGTACCAAGAGATCCAGTACTTC.

This clonotype came up many times. This chain uses TRBV12-3 or TRBV12-4 with TRBJ1-5; 7 bases are a match to TRBD1. This CDR3 comprises 16 residues. The J segment lost 6 bases and the V segment lost 3 bases, leaving 11 bases of the junction unmatched. CDR3 in amino acids: CASSLFGRGAGQPQHF. CDR3 in DNA: TGTGCCAGCAGTTTGTTCGGCAGGGGGGCCGGTCAGCCCCAGCATTTT.

In its sample, this clonotype was seen a few times. The rearrangement joins TRBV18 to TRBJ2-7; 9 bases line up with TRBD1. This CDR3 region has 14 residues. Germline-derived CDR1 and CDR2 are KGHSH and LQKENI. Germline trimming cut 3 bases from V and 5 bases from J; bases unmatched to any gene: 5. CDR3 nucleotides: TGTGCCAGCTCACCTCCGGGACAGGGCAACGAGCAGTACTTC. Protein product: CASSPPGQGNEQYF.

The gene calls are TRBV2 and TRBJ1-5, with a tentative D call TRBD1 (5 bases). V was cut by 7 bases and J by 0 bases, with 16 bases left in between. This CDR3 contains 16 residues. Per the germline V gene, CDR1 is SNHLY and CDR2 is FYNNEI. The CDR3 DNA reads TGTGCCAGCAAGATGGGGCCTCAATATAGCAATCAGCCCCAGCATTTT. Its protein product is CASKMGPQYSNQPQHF. Variable domain in full (rest from reference TRBV2 and TRBJ1-5): EPEVTQTPSHQVTQMGQEVILRCVPISNHLYFYWYRQILGQKVEFLVSFYNNEISEKSEIFDDQFSVERPDGSNFTLKIRSTKLEDSAMYFCASKMGPQYSNQPQHFGDGTRLSIL.

The chain carries TRBV7-2 and TRBJ1-3; tentatively, D is TRBD1 (5 bases). The CDR3 contains 16 residues. CDR1 and CDR2 (germline): SGHTA, FQGNSA. The germline V and J ends were trimmed by 1 base and 0 bases, with 10 bases remaining between them. The CDR3 nucleotides are TGTGCCAGCAGCTTAGTTGGGGGGAACTCTGGAAACACCATATATTTT. Amino acid sequence: CASSLVGGNSGNTIYF. Full variable domain (rest looked up from reference TRBV7-2 and TRBJ1-3): GAGVSQSPSNKVTEKGKDVELRCDPISGHTALYWYRQSLGQGLEFLIYFQGNSAPDKSGLPSDRFSAERTGGSVSTLTIQRTQQEDSAVYLCASSLVGGNSGNTIYFGEGSWLTVV.

Many counts were recorded for this clonotype. The V and J genes are TRBV20-1 and TRBJ2-3, with 13 positions matching TRBD2. J lost 8 bases, V lost 4 bases, and 6 bases had no gene match. Germline V lookup: CDR1 DFQATT, CDR2 SNEGSKA (reference sequence). The CDR3 spans 14 residues. CDR3 region: CSATPGTSGVTQYF. The CDR3 DNA sequence: TGCAGTGCTACCCCCGGGACTAGCGGGGTTACGCAGTATTTT.

This clonotype came up once. The chain combines TRBV7-9 with TRBJ2-7; 7 positions match TRBD1. CDR1 is SEHNR and CDR2 is FQNEAQ in the germline V gene (reference sequence). The CDR3 runs to 17 residues. Germline trimming cut 5 bases from V and 1 base from J; bases unmatched to any gene: 14. This CDR3 is CASSPTFSDRESYEQYF. CDR3 DNA sequence: TGTGCCAGCAGCCCTACATTTTCTGACAGGGAGTCCTACGAGCAGTACTTC.

This clonotype was recorded a few times. The CDR3 region is CSVEGTTLGNEQFF. For the CDR3, the DNA is TGCAGCGTTGAAGGGACCACCCTAGGGAATGAGCAGTTCTTC. This chain joins TRBV29-1 and TRBJ2-1; D call uncertain. The CDR3 is made up of 14 amino acids. Between the trimmed V and J ends, which lost 1 base and 7 bases, there was a span of 14 bases. Germline V gives CDR1 SQVTM, CDR2 ANQGSEA.

Ten or more counts support this clonotype. The rearrangement uses TRBV6-2 or TRBV6-3 and TRBJ2-1; 12 positions agree with TRBD2. In germline, CDR1 is MNHEY, CDR2 SVGEGT. The V and J ends lost 7 bases and 9 bases, in that order; junction bases with no gene match: 10. This CDR3 contains 15 residues. This chain's CDR3 is CASTLRLAGVGEQFF. The CDR3 DNA sequence: TGTGCCAGCACCCTGAGACTAGCGGGGGTTGGTGAGCAGTTCTTC.

This clonotype has at least ten counts. V and J are TRBV5-6 and TRBJ1-1; D call uncertain. Germline CDR1 reads SGHDT; CDR2 reads YYEEEE. V shed 7 bases and J shed 4 bases, with 20 bases lying between them. The CDR3 is 15 residues long. Here the CDR3 DNA reads TGTGCCAGCTTCCCTCCAGGAAGCTGGGGCACTGAAGCTTTCTTT. Its protein is CASFPPGSWGTEAFF.

The CDR3 spells CASSRDRGIGSGANVLTF. As DNA, the CDR3 is TGCGCCAGCAGCAGGGACAGGGGGATCGGCTCTGGGGCCAACGTCCTGACTTTC. The V call is TRBV5-1, the J call TRBJ2-6, with 11 nucleotides matching TRBD1. Trimming removed 4 bases from V and 0 bases from J; junction bases left unmatched: 6. There are 18 residues in the CDR3. Germline-derived CDR1 and CDR2 are SGHRS and YFSETQ.

V and J are TRBV6-6 and TRBJ2-7, with TRBD1 as a possible D gene (6 bases). The CDR3 has 15 amino acids. The germline CDR1 and CDR2 sequences are MNHNY and SVGAGI (reference sequence). Deletions cut 5 bases from V and 2 bases from J, with 16 bases between. The chain's CDR3 is CASSPSSGQPYEQYF. Here the CDR3 DNA reads TGTGCCAGCAGTCCCTCATCGGGACAACCCTACGAGCAGTACTTC.